This T cell receptor beta chain was recorded in a study of blood T cell repertoires in COVID-19. Study background: COVID-19 samples, acute and convalescent, were from the United States, Italy and Spain. Sample material is recorded as cDNA or gDNA derived from T cells, B-cell-depleted T cells, or PBMCs.

The authors' processing: Amplification with reference gene primers provided the estimates of nucleated cell counts. Some clones are missing from TCRdb's copy, which holds only in-frame ones; the method was immunoSEQ multiplex PCR. That table furnishes V, J and clone size, whereas the DNA furnished D and trimming. Seen here are 150,000 or so clones, around 86% observed once, and the top ten hold 5.5% to 7.5%. Trimming removed 6 bases at V and 5 bases at J, with 16 bases between. Germline loops: CDR1 KGHDR, CDR2 SFDVKD. This CDR3 comprises 15 residues. Sequencing was done on a sample of peripheral blood. The receptor comes from a man aged 80 or over with acute or convalescent COVID-19. The chain recombines TRBV24-1 with TRBJ2-1, with D perhaps matching TRBD1 (6 bases). This chain's CDR3 is CATSPTGNTHNEQFF. DNA of the CDR3: TGTGCCACCAGTCCGACAGGTAATACCCACAATGAGCAGTTCTTC.